These 18 T cell receptor beta chains originate from one sample sequenced in a study of identical twins (dated by TCRdb to the mid-2010s). Library preparation employed 5' RACE. This sample was sequenced with an Illumina HiSeq 2000. TCRdb handled the public reads itself, with Q25 trimming in fastp and clone calling in MiXCR, and kept productive beta chains. CDR3 protein sequences are deduplicated, and each keeps its most common genes and DNA. The sample table holds some 210,000 distinct CDR3 sequences, of which more than 15% were seen once. The top ten hold around 40% of the sample. The same sample was also used in a study of T cells expressing NK-cell markers.

The sequencing input was CD8+ T cells sorted from blood. These receptors were obtained from a young woman in good health.

This clonotype was detected only a few times. The chain joins TRBV5-1 to TRBJ2-5, with 10 positions matching TRBD2. The CDR3 is 15 amino acids. CDR1 is SGHRS, CDR2 YFSETQ, per germline. Trimming removed 9 bases from V and 1 base from J; junction bases left unmatched: 9. CDR3 sequence: CATNLAGGTQETQYF. The CDR3 DNA is TGCGCCACCAACTTAGCGGGGGGCACCCAAGAGACCCAGTACTTC.

V gene TRBV7-9 combines with J gene TRBJ2-1; 8 nucleotides align to TRBD1. The CDR3 contains 14 residues. CDR1 and CDR2 (germline): SEHNR, FQNEAQ (reference sequence). V was clipped by 2 bases and J by 7 bases; unmatched bases: 4. This chain's CDR3 is CASSLSRGPNEQFF. CDR3 nucleotide sequence: TGTGCCAGCAGCTTATCCAGGGGGCCTAATGAGCAGTTCTTC. Full variable domain (missing parts from reference TRBV7-9 and TRBJ2-1): DTGVSQNPRHKITKRGQNVTFRCDPISEHNRLYWYRQTLGQGPEFLTYFQNEAQLEKSRLLSDRFSAERPKGSFSTLEIQRTEQGDSAMYLCASSLSRGPNEQFFGPGTRLTVL.

This clonotype was counted a few times. V and J are TRBV9 and TRBJ2-1; 9 bases align to TRBD2. This CDR3 comprises 17 residues. Germline lookup yields CDR1 SGDLS and CDR2 YYNGEE. Unmatched junction bases numbered 12, after V lost 3 bases and J lost 5 bases. The CDR3: CASSAYEGLAIHNEQFF. The DNA for the CDR3 is TGTGCCAGCAGCGCCTACGAGGGACTAGCTATCCACAATGAGCAGTTCTTC.

In this sample, this clonotype turned up a few times. The genes are TRBV7-9 and TRBJ1-5; no clear D. With 3 bases removed from V and 6 bases from J, the gap between germline ends came to 9 bases. Germline CDR1 SEHNR, CDR2 FQNEAQ (reference sequence). The CDR3 is 13 residues long. CDR3 nucleotide sequence: TGTGCCAGCAGCTTGGGAGGGAGTCAGCCCCAGCATTTT. Its protein product is CASSLGGSQPQHF.

This clonotype was seen only a few times. The chain is built from TRBV6-5 and TRBJ2-5; D remains ambiguous. The CDR3 spans 12 residues. The V gene lost 8 bases and the J gene lost 3 bases, with 10 bases spanning the gap. Looked up from germline, CDR1 is MNHEY and CDR2 is SVGAGI. CDR3 amino acids: CASGFGEETQYF. The CDR3 bases are TGTGCCAGCGGGTTCGGAGAAGAGACCCAGTACTTC.

The rearrangement uses TRBV19 and TRBJ1-5; no clear D gene. Trimming removed 9 bases from V and 0 bases from J, with 12 bases in between. Germline CDR1 LNHDA, CDR2 SQIVND (reference sequence). This CDR3 is 14 amino acids long. CDR3 bases: TGTGCCAGCTACCCGGGCGTTAGCAATCAGCCCCAGCATTTT. Protein sequence: CASYPGVSNQPQHF.

The chain employs TRBV6-1 and TRBJ1-2; 8 bases are a match to TRBD1. Unmatched junction bases numbered 10, after V lost 6 bases and J lost 4 bases. The CDR3 is 15 residues long. Per the germline V gene, CDR1 is MNHNS and CDR2 is SASEGT. The CDR3 loop reads CASSDLTGARYGYTF. In DNA, the CDR3 is TGTGCCAGCAGCGACTTGACAGGGGCTCGCTATGGCTACACCTTC.

The V and J genes are TRBV4-1 and TRBJ2-6; D is ambiguous. V was shortened by 0 bases and J by 0 bases, with 6 bases between the two germline ends. Germline lookup yields CDR1 MGHRA and CDR2 YSYEKL. CDR3 length equals 16 residues. Written as DNA, the CDR3 is TGCGCCAGCAGCCAAGATCGAAGCTCTGGGGCCAACGTCCTGACTTTC. This encodes CASSQDRSSGANVLTF.

The gene calls are TRBV12-5 and TRBJ2-7; D is perhaps TRBD2 (6 bases). This CDR3 has 13 amino acids. Trimming cost V 5 bases and J 0 bases, with 8 bases left between them. Germline V gives CDR1 LGHNT, CDR2 FRNRAP. DNA for the CDR3: TGTGCTAGTGGTCACGGGAGCTCCTACGAGCAGTACTTC. As protein: CASGHGSSYEQYF.

In its sample, this clonotype was seen a few times. The V gene is TRBV7-9, the J gene TRBJ1-2; the D gene is possibly TRBD1 (5 bases). CDR1 is SEHNR and CDR2 is FQNEAQ in the germline V gene (reference sequence). Deletions cut 4 bases from V and 7 bases from J, with 16 bases between. This CDR3 comprises 14 residues. The CDR3 DNA reads as TGTGCCAGCAGCTCCCCGGACACAGGCCGTGGCTACACCTTC. Residues: CASSSPDTGRGYTF.

This clonotype was observed at least ten times. The chain has TRBV12-3 or TRBV12-4 and TRBJ1-1; D gene uncertain. The length of the CDR3 is 11 residues. The germline V and J ends were trimmed by 6 bases and 5 bases, with 7 bases remaining between them. This CDR3 is CASRSDTEAFF. CDR3 in DNA: TGTGCCAGCAGGAGTGATACTGAAGCTTTCTTT.

The CDR3 loop is CAWSVMPNTGELFF. Written as DNA, the CDR3 is TGTGCCTGGAGTGTAATGCCCAACACCGGGGAGCTGTTTTTT. The chain employs TRBV30 and TRBJ2-2; no clear D gene. V was clipped by 0 bases and J by 2 bases, with 7 bases between them. The germline gives CDR1 GTSNPN, CDR2 SVGIG (reference sequence). This CDR3 has 14 amino acids.

This clonotype turned up a few times. The chain employs TRBV5-1 and TRBJ2-5; 10 bases are shared with TRBD1. The germline CDR1 and CDR2 sequences are SGHRS and YFSETQ. The V segment lost 3 bases and the J segment 5 bases; nucleotides outside the gene matches: 4. The CDR3 sequence is 14 residues long. As DNA, the CDR3 is TGCGCCAGCAGCTCCGGGACAGGGGAGGAGACCCAGTACTTC. Residues: CASSSGTGEETQYF.

The V and J genes are TRBV6-5 and TRBJ1-5; TRBD1 might be the D (5 bases). The CDR3 loop spans 14 amino acids. Germline CDR1 and CDR2: MNHEY and SVGAGI. The V end was cut by 4 bases, the J end by 5 bases, with 12 bases between. For the CDR3, the DNA is TGTGCCAGCAGTTTGGGGGGAGGCGATCAGCCCCAGCATTTT. This translates into CASSLGGGDQPQHF.

The table lists this clonotype with a few counts. The V gene is TRBV12-3 or TRBV12-4, the J gene TRBJ2-1; 7 bases line up with TRBD2. Trimming at V came to 2 bases and at J to 9 bases, leaving 4 bases not matched to a gene. This CDR3 comprises 13 residues. The CDR3, as DNA: TGTGCCAGCAGTTTACTAGCGGTAGCTGAGCAGTTCTTC. Amino acids: CASSLLAVAEQFF.

This clonotype has only a few counts. CDR3 loop: CASSRRDGRGPDTQYF. CDR3 coding DNA: TGTGCCAGCAGTAGGAGGGACGGGAGGGGGCCAGATACGCAGTATTTT. This chain connects TRBV2 to TRBJ2-3; TRBD2 is a possible D gene (8 bases). V lost 5 bases, J lost 4 bases, and 19 bases lay in between. From germline, CDR1 is SNHLY and CDR2 FYNNEI. This CDR3 region has 16 residues.

The chain has TRBV7-9 and TRBJ2-7, with 9 bases matching TRBD1. The CDR3 sequence is 16 residues long. Trimming took 4 bases from V and 3 from J; bases not matched to a gene: 10. The germline gives CDR1 SEHNR, CDR2 FQNEAQ (reference sequence). The CDR3 loop is CASSSGQGQWDYEQYF. The CDR3 DNA follows: TGTGCCAGCAGCTCAGGACAGGGGCAATGGGACTACGAGCAGTACTTC.

This clonotype has ten or more counts. This chain connects TRBV12-3 or TRBV12-4 to TRBJ2-2; a weak D match, TRBD2 (6 bases). V shed 0 bases and J shed 3 bases, with 8 bases lying between them. The CDR3 contains 15 residues. The CDR3 nucleotides are TGTGCCAGCAGTTTAGCGGGAGGATACACCGGGGAGCTGTTTTTT. This encodes CASSLAGGYTGELFF.